This T cell receptor beta chain was identified during a study of T cells in Graves' hyperthyroidism and ophthalmopathy (dated by TCRdb to between 2017 and 2020). About the study as a whole: To identify distinguishing TCR V-J signatures, a discovery cohort of about 100 patients was used, comprising 43 with Graves' ophthalmopathy and 57 with stable Graves' hyperthyroidism. Prospective prediction of ophthalmopathy was tested in an independent validation cohort consisting of 18 hyperthyroidism patients and some 15 patients who later progressed to ophthalmopathy. The approximately 98 discovery patients were randomly divided into training and test sets at a 7:3 ratio. In addition, the study compared T-cell repertoires in thyroid tissue and in blood from a handful of Graves' hyperthyroidism patients. After blood sampling, hyperthyroidism patients were treated with methimazole at a starting dose of 30 mg daily, and ophthalmopathy patients were treated with high-dose intravenous methylprednisolone. The paper reports TCR Vbeta CDR3 sequencing of fewer than 150 peripheral blood samples: around 41 ophthalmopathy, around 80 hyperthyroidism and approximately 17 progressor patients. Study-wide conclusions, independent of this receptor: Blood samples also contained most of the expanded thyroid clonotypes (frequency above 0.001), which suggests that blood repertoires may reflect thyroid immune responses. In validation, the model predicted progression to ophthalmopathy with roughly 70% sensitivity and approximately 72% specificity, a median of about 6 months before onset. A 13 V-J signature model separated ophthalmopathy from stable hyperthyroidism, with around 90% sensitivity and roughly 81% specificity in cross-validation and 80%/75% in testing. Sample size was not statistically predetermined, and investigators were not blinded to group allocation.

Patients with uncontrolled infections, other autoimmune diseases, pregnancy or lactation were excluded. Clinical symptoms, serum thyroxine and TRAb, thyroid ultrasound, and orbital computed tomography formed the basis for the diagnoses. Trizol reagent was used to extract total RNA, and RNA quality was then checked on an Agilent 2100 Bioanalyzer. This clonotype showed up many times. Its antigen is not yet known. Per-base qualities were not stored, and no clone one base away is much larger. CDR1 and CDR2 are drawn from the germline V gene: ENHRY, SYGVKD. The CDR3 numbers 13 residues from cysteine through phenylalanine. The retained sequence is limited to the CDR3, 39 bases, with the frame set at the first base. Ends trimmed: V by 7 bases, J by 4 bases; bases unmatched to a gene: 6. Amplification of TCR beta CDR3 regions was carried out from RNA transcripts. The TCR CDR3 was subjected to a first round of RT-PCR using the HTBI primer set and the Qiagen OneStep RT-PCR kit. Libraries were constructed in a second round of multiplex PCR, after which size selection and purification were performed. Sequencing of the libraries was done on an Illumina HiSeq2000 using paired-end 100 bp reads. On the authors' methods: SOAPnuke was used to process the raw data, removing reads that contained adapters or uncalled bases, had a mean Phred below 15, or lacked an exact match to the constant primer or identifier. High-quality paired reads were merged with COPE v1.2.5, and unique nucleotide sequences were defined as clonotypes. MiTCR v1.1 was used to align clonotypes to the IMGT TRBV, TRBD and TRBJ reference segments. Analysis was restricted to V-J combinations with a frequency above 0.0001, which covered roughly 99% of repertoires. A TCS score was defined as the ratio of F50 (clonal expansion) to E x V (chaos), with BLOSUM62-based TCRdist applied between CDR3 peptides within each V-J. Welch's t-statistics and random forest reduced around 520 V-J features to around 14, which were used in a naive Bayes classifier (R e1071). The Morisita-Horn index was used to measure how similar the thyroid and blood repertoires were. TCRdb ran its own pipeline on the public reads, namely fastp trimming at Q25 and MiXCR clone calling, and kept in-frame beta chains. Every distinct CDR3 protein forms one entry, paired with its most common genes and DNA. The V and J calls here are based on TCRdb, not the publication. The sample yields hundreds of thousands of distinct CDR3 sequences; just under 45% were counted once. The top ten clones comprise less than 9% of the sample.

Sequenced: peripheral blood or thyroid tissue (not recorded which). This clonotype was sampled from an adult man with Graves' disease, either hyperthyroidism or ophthalmopathy (not recorded which). The chain is assembled from TRBV10-3 and TRBJ1-2, with 7 junctional bases fitting TRBD1. The nucleotide sequence is given as TGTGCCATCAACACGGGACAGAGCTATGGCTACACCTTC. Translation gives CAINTGQSYGYTF.